The 20 T cell receptor beta chains given below trace back to one sample, sequenced in a study of blood T cell repertoires in COVID-19 (TCRdb year 2020). Library preparation was by the immunoSEQ multiplex PCR assay. TCRdb re-hosts the immuneACCESS table, in-frame sequences only. Its copies lack some clones; in the studies checked, an unresolved V gene accounts for under half of them, and the cause for the rest is not known. The sample table contains fewer than 200,000 clones; only one count was recorded for around 80% of them. The top ten clones comprise roughly 8.3% of the sample. Sequenced material: peripheral blood. All receptors come from a man aged 55 to 70 with acute or convalescent COVID-19.

The chain uses TRBV19 and TRBJ2-7; D possibly corresponds to TRBD1 (6 bases). V was trimmed by 7 bases and J by 7 bases, leaving 17 bases between them. This CDR3 is built from 13 residues. The germline gives CDR1 LNHDA, CDR2 SQIVND (reference sequence). CDR3 sequence: CASMGRGLGEQYF. CDR3 in DNA: TGTGCCAGTATGGGCAGGGGTTTAGGAGAGCAGTACTTC. Variable domain in full (rest from reference TRBV19 and TRBJ2-7): DGGITQSPKYLFRKEGQNVTLSCEQNLNHDAMYWYRQDPGQGLRLIYYSQIVNDFQKGDIAEGYSVSREKKESFPLTVTSAQKNPTAFYLCASMGRGLGEQYFGPGTRLTVT.

At least ten counts were recorded for this clone. The V and J genes are TRBV12-3 or TRBV12-4 and TRBJ2-5, with 8 bases fitting TRBD1. The CDR3 spans 11 residues. Trimming at V came to 6 bases and at J to 11 bases, leaving 5 bases not matched to a gene. For the CDR3, the DNA is TGTGCCAGCAGAGACAGGGGTACTCAGTACTTC. It translates to CASRDRGTQYF.

The CDR3, as DNA: TGTGCCAGCAGTTACGAGGACAGGGTGGGGACTGAAGCTTTCTTT. It yields the protein CASSYEDRVGTEAFF. J is TRBJ1-1 and V is TRBV6-6, with 8 nucleotides matching TRBD1. Germline V gene lookup returns CDR1 MNHNY and CDR2 SVGAGI (reference sequence). V was pared by 2 bases and J by 5 bases, with 7 bases of the junction left unmatched. The CDR3 length is 15 residues.

This clone has just one count. The chain links TRBV19 to TRBJ1-2; TRBD1 matches 9 bases. Losses at the gene ends were 10 bases for V and 6 bases for J; bases not matched to a gene: 15. The CDR3 consists of 15 residues. The V gene's germline CDR1 is LNHDA and CDR2 SQIVND (reference sequence). The CDR3 here is CATARAGDRDHGYTF. CDR3 DNA sequence: TGTGCCACCGCCCGTGCGGGGGACAGGGATCATGGCTACACCTTC.

J is TRBJ2-5 and V is TRBV3-1 (or the pseudogene TRBV3-2), with D possibly matching TRBD1 (6 bases). This CDR3 is 14 amino acids long. Trimming shortened V by 0 bases and J by 6 bases, and 11 bases separated the two germline ends. Germline CDR1 LGHDT, CDR2 YNNKEL (reference sequence). This CDR3 is CASSQDGWGQTQYF. The DNA for the CDR3 is TGTGCCAGCAGCCAAGATGGGTGGGGGCAGACCCAGTACTTC.

CDR3 DNA sequence: TGCGCCAGCAGCTTGAGAGGCCTACAACGGAACGAGCAGTACTTC. Its translation: CASSLRGLQRNEQYF. The chain recombines TRBV5-1 with TRBJ2-7; D is undetermined. Germline loops: CDR1 SGHRS, CDR2 YFSETQ. This CDR3 spans 15 amino acids. The V and J ends lost 1 base and 5 bases respectively, with 16 bases between them.

CDR3 protein: CASSVPGQGANEKLFF. The CDR3 bases are TGTGCCAGCAGTGTCCCGGGACAGGGTGCTAATGAAAAACTGTTTTTT. V and J are TRBV6-1 and TRBJ1-4, with 9 bases lining up with TRBD1. Trimming at V came to 4 bases and at J to 3 bases, leaving 6 bases not matched to a gene. The CDR3 spans 16 residues. CDR1 and CDR2 from the germline V gene are MNHNS and SASEGT.

The rearrangement joins TRBV2 to TRBJ1-5, with 11 bases lining up with TRBD1. Germline V CDR1 and CDR2: SNHLY, FYNNEI. With V trimmed by 6 bases and J by 7 bases, 5 bases remained unmatched. The CDR3 totals 14 residues. The CDR3 sequence is CASSGDRGNQPQHF. DNA for the CDR3: TGTGCCAGCAGCGGGGACAGGGGGAACCAGCCCCAGCATTTT.

The chain joins TRBV9 to TRBJ1-2; TRBD1 aligns across 10 bases. With 4 bases clipped from V and 8 bases from J, the junction kept 5 bases outside the gene matches. The CDR3 consists of 13 residues. CDR1 is SGDLS and CDR2 is YYNGEE in the germline V gene. DNA of the CDR3: TGTGCCAGCAGCACCGGACAGGGGGAGGGCTACACCTTC. This encodes CASSTGQGEGYTF.

The chain carries TRBV2 and TRBJ1-2, with D unclear. CDR1 is SNHLY, CDR2 FYNNEI, per germline. V was clipped by 4 bases and J by 2 bases, with 5 bases between them. There are 12 residues in the CDR3. CDR3 nucleotide sequence: TGTGCCAGCAGTGCCAGGAACTATGGCTACACCTTC. It is translated as CASSARNYGYTF.

This sequence joins TRBV2 and TRBJ2-2; no reliable D call. The V and J ends lost 3 bases and 0 bases respectively, with 2 bases between them. The CDR3 has 13 residues. Germline assignment: CDR1 SNHLY and CDR2 FYNNEI. CDR3 loop: CASSDTNTGELFF. CDR3 coding DNA: TGTGCCAGCAGTGACACGAACACCGGGGAGCTGTTTTTT.

V usage is TRBV9 and J usage is TRBJ1-5, with 10 positions matching TRBD1. V trimming: 4 bases; J trimming: 6 bases; junction bases outside the gene matches: 4. Per the germline V gene, CDR1 is SGDLS and CDR2 is YYNGEE. CDR3 length: 14 amino acids. In DNA form, the CDR3 reads TGTGCCAGCAGCCCCGGGACAGGGGCTCAGCCCCAGCATTTT. Protein sequence: CASSPGTGAQPQHF.

The chain couples TRBV12-3 or TRBV12-4 to TRBJ2-7, with D possibly being TRBD2 (5 bases). The CDR3 has 13 residues. The V and J ends lost 2 bases and 6 bases respectively, with 11 bases between them. The CDR3 region has the DNA TGTGCCAGCAGTTTACTCCCCGAGGGCGAGCAGTACTTC. Its protein is CASSLLPEGEQYF.

This clone was seen more than once but under ten times. The J gene is TRBJ1-5, the V gene TRBV6-5; D possibly corresponds to TRBD1 (6 bases). V lost 5 bases and J 1 base, leaving 9 bases between the germline ends. The length of the CDR3 is 14 residues. In germline, CDR1 is MNHEY, CDR2 SVGAGI. The CDR3 protein is CASSTGISNQPQHF. CDR3 DNA: TGTGCCAGCAGTACAGGGATCAGCAATCAGCCCCAGCATTTT.

The chain joins TRBV27 to TRBJ2-7; no firm D call. V was cut by 7 bases and J by 2 bases, with 12 bases left in between. Germline values: CDR1 MNHEY, CDR2 SMNVEV (reference sequence). The CDR3 loop spans 13 amino acids. The CDR3 region is CASTGYGAYEQYF. CDR3 DNA: TGTGCCAGCACGGGTTACGGAGCCTACGAGCAGTACTTC.

The chain carries TRBV20-1 and TRBJ2-3, with D possibly matching TRBD2 (6 bases). Between the trimmed V and J ends, which lost 3 bases and 0 bases, there was a span of 19 bases. The CDR3 runs 17 residues. Germline lookup yields CDR1 DFQATT and CDR2 SNEGSKA (reference sequence). CDR3 amino acids: CSASLPAGGGSTDTQYF. CDR3 bases: TGCAGTGCTAGTCTACCAGCCGGGGGTGGTAGCACAGATACGCAGTATTTT.

The chain joins TRBV4-1 to TRBJ2-7; no clear D gene. There are 15 residues in the CDR3. V was trimmed by 0 bases and J by 1 base, leaving 10 bases between them. The germline CDR1 and CDR2 sequences are MGHRA and YSYEKL. CDR3 bases: TGCGCCAGCAGCCAAGATGCAAGACTGTCCTACGAGCAGTACTTC. It encodes CASSQDARLSYEQYF.

The chain combines TRBV2 with TRBJ1-4, with D uncertain. Trimming removed 0 bases at V and 3 bases at J, with 8 bases between. Germline V lookup: CDR1 SNHLY, CDR2 FYNNEI. This CDR3 is 15 amino acids long. In nucleotides, the CDR3 is TGTGCCAGCAGTGAAGCATTGGGCCCTAATGAAAAACTGTTTTTT. Protein product: CASSEALGPNEKLFF. The complete variable domain, with remaining parts taken from reference TRBV2 and TRBJ1-4, reads EPEVTQTPSHQVTQMGQEVILRCVPISNHLYFYWYRQILGQKVEFLVSFYNNEISEKSEIFDDQFSVERPDGSNFTLKIRSTKLEDSAMYFCASSEALGPNEKLFFGSGTQLSVL.

The V call is TRBV27, the J call TRBJ2-2, with a possible D match to TRBD1 (5 bases). The germline V gene encodes CDR1 MNHEY and CDR2 SMNVEV (reference sequence). Deletions cut 2 bases from V and 4 bases from J, with 8 bases between. The CDR3 sequence is 14 residues long. CDR3 region: CASSLMTATGELFF. DNA of the CDR3: TGTGCCAGCAGTTTAATGACAGCCACCGGGGAGCTGTTTTTT.

This clone turned up a few times. The V call is TRBV5-6, the J call TRBJ1-2; 11 nucleotides align to TRBD1. This CDR3 contains 15 residues. J was trimmed by 4 bases and V by 0 bases; bases with no gene match: 2. Germline assignment: CDR1 SGHDT and CDR2 YYEEEE. Written as DNA, the CDR3 is TGTGCCAGCAGCTTGGGGACAGGGGGCCTCTATGGCTACACCTTC. Its protein product is CASSLGTGGLYGYTF.